This T cell receptor (beta chain) was documented in a study of T cell repertoires in cytomegalovirus infection. TCRdb recomputed calls from the reads with MiXCR, one row per CDR3 protein. Here the sample spans a few hundred thousand distinct CDR3 sequences, 15% to 20% being singletons. With 3 bases removed from V and 1 base from J, the gap between germline ends came to 9 bases. CDR1 and CDR2 (germline): MGHDK, SYGVNS. The CDR3 extends over 14 amino acids. Sequencing input: CD8+ T cells from PBMCs. The genes are TRBV25-1 and TRBJ2-5; no firm D call. The TCR was taken from a human donor in good health (CMV status not recorded). Some clones in this sample may be carry-over from other donors' samples. The CDR3 DNA sequence: TGTGCCAGCAGTGAGGGTCGGCCCCAAGAGACCCAGTACTTC. Its translation is CASSEGRPQETQYF.